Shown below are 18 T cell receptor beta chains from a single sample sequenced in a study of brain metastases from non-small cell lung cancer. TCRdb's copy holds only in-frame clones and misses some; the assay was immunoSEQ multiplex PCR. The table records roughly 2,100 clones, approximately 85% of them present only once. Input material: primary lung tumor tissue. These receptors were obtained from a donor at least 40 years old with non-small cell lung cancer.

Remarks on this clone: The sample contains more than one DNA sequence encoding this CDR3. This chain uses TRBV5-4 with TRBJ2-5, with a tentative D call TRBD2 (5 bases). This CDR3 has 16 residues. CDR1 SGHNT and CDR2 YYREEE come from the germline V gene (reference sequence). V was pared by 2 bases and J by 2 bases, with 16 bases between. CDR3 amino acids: CASSLSIGRGQETQYF. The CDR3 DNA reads TGTGCCAGCAGCTTATCGATTGGCCGAGGGCAAGAGACCCAGTACTTC.

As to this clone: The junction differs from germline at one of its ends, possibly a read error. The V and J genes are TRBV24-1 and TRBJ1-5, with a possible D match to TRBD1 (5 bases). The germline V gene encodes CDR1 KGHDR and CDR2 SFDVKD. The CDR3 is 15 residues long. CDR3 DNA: TGTGCCACCAGTCCCGGGGCGGATGAACGCCAGCCCCAACATTTT. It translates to CATSPGADERQPQHF.

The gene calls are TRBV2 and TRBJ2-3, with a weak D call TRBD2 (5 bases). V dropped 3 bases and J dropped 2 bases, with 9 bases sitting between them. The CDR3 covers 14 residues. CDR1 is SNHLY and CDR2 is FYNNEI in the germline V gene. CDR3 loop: CASSETGITDTQYF. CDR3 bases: TGTGCCAGCAGTGAGACGGGAATCACAGATACGCAGTATTTT.

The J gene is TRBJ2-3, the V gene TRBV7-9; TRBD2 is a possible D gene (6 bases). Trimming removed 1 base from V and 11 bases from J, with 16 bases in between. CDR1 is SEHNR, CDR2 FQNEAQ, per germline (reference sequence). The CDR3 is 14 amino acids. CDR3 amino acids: CASSLGPASEWQYF. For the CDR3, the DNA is TGTGCCAGCAGCTTAGGTCCGGCTAGCGAGTGGCAGTATTTT.

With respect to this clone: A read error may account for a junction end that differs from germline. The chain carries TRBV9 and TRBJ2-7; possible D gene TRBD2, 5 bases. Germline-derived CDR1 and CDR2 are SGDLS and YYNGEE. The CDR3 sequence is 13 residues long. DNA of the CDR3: TGTGCTAGCAGCGTAGCTGACGGGGTCGAGCAGTACTTC. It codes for CASSVADGVEQYF.

For the CDR3, the DNA is TGCAGTGCTAGTGGGATGTTCGGGACTAGCGGGAGCAATGAGCAGTTCTTC. Translating gives CSASGMFGTSGSNEQFF. The chain joins TRBV20-1 to TRBJ2-1, with TRBD2 identical over 14 bases. The germline gives CDR1 DFQATT, CDR2 SNEGSKA (reference sequence). Trimming cost V 3 bases and J 6 bases; bases outside gene matches: 10. The CDR3 is made up of 17 amino acids.

In DNA, the CDR3 is TGCAGCGTTGCTCCGGGGAGGCCCACTTACAATGAGCAGTTCTTC. Translating it yields CSVAPGRPTYNEQFF. The V call is TRBV29-1, the J call TRBJ2-1; D perhaps matches TRBD2 (6 bases). In germline, CDR1 is SQVTM, CDR2 ANQGSEA. V shed 4 bases and J shed 4 bases, with 17 bases lying between them. The CDR3 has 15 residues.

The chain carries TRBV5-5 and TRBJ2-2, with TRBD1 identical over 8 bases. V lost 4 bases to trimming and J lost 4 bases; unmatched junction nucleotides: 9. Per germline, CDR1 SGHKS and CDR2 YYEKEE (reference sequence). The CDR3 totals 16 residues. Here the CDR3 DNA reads TGTGCCAGCAGCCCCCGACAGGGGAGGAGCACCGGGGAGCTGTTTTTT. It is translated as CASSPRQGRSTGELFF.

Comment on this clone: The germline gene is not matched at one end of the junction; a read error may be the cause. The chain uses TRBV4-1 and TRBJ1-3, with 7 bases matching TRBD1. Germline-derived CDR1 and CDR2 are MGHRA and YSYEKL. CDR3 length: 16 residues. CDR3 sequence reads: CANSQRPQGEGNTIYF. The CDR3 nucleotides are TGCGCCAACAGCCAACGACCTCAGGGGGAGGGAAACACCATATATTTT.

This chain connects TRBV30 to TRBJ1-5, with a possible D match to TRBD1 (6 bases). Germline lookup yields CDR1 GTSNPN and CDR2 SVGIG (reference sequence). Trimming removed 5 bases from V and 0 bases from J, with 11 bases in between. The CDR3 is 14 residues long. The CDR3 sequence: CAWDDRLSNQPQHF. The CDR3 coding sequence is TGTGCCTGGGACGACAGGCTTAGCAATCAGCCCCAGCATTTT.

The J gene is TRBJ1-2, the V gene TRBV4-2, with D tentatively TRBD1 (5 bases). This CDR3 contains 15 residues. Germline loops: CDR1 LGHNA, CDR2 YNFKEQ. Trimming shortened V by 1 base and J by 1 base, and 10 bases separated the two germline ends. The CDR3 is CASSQVGTVNYGYTF. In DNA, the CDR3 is TGTGCCAGCAGCCAAGTGGGGACTGTTAACTATGGCTACACCTTC.

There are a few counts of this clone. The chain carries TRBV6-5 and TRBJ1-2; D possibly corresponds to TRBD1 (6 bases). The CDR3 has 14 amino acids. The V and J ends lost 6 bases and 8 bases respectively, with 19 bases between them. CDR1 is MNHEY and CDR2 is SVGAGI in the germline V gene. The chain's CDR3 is CASSQTTTGGGYTF. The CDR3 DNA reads TGTGCCAGCAGCCAGACCACGACAGGAGGGGGCTACACCTTC.

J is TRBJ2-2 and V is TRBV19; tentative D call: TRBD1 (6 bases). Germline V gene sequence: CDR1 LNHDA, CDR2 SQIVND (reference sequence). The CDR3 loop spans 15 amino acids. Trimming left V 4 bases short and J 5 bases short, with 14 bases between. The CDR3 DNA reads TGTGCCAGTAGTAAACAGGGTCCGGAAACCGGGGAGCTGTTTTTT. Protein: CASSKQGPETGELFF.

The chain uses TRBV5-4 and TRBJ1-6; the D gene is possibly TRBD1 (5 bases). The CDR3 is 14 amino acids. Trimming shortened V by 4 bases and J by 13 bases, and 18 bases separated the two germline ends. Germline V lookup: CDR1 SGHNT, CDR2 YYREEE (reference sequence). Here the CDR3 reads CASSPGTGEVPLHF. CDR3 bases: TGTGCCAGCAGCCCGGGTACAGGCGAAGTCCCCCTCCACTTT.

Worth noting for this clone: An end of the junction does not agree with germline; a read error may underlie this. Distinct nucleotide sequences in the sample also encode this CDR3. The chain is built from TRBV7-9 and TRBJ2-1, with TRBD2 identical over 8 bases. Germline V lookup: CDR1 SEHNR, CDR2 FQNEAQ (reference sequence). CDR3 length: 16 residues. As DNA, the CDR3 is TGTGCCAACAGCTTAGCTTTGGCCAGCGGGAGACGTGAGCAGTTCTTC. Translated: CANSLALASGRREQFF. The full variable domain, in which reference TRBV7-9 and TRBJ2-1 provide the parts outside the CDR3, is DTGVSQNPRHKITKRGQNVTFRCDPISEHNRLYWYRQTLGQGPEFLTYFQNEAQLEKSRLLSDRFSAERPKGSFSTLEIQRTEQGDSAMYLCANSLALASGRREQFFGPGTRLTVL.

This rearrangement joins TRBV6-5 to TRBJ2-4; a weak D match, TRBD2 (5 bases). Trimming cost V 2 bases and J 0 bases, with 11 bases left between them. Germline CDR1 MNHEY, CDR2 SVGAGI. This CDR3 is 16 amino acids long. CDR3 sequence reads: CASSYVGRLAKNIQYF. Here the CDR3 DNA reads TGTGCCAGCAGTTACGTAGGGAGACTAGCCAAAAACATTCAGTACTTC.

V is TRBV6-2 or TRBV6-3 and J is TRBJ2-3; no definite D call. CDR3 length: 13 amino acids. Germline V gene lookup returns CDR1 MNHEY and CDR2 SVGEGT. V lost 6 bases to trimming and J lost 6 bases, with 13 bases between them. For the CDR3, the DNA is TGTGCCAGCAGCCGAACTGTTCCGGATACGCAGTATTTT. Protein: CASSRTVPDTQYF.

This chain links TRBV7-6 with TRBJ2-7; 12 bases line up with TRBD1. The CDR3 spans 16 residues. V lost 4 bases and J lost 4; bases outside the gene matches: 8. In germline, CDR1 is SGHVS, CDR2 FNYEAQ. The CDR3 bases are TGTGCCAGCAGCTCCCTCGGGGGACAGGGGGCGTACGAGCAGTACTTC. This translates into CASSSLGGQGAYEQYF.